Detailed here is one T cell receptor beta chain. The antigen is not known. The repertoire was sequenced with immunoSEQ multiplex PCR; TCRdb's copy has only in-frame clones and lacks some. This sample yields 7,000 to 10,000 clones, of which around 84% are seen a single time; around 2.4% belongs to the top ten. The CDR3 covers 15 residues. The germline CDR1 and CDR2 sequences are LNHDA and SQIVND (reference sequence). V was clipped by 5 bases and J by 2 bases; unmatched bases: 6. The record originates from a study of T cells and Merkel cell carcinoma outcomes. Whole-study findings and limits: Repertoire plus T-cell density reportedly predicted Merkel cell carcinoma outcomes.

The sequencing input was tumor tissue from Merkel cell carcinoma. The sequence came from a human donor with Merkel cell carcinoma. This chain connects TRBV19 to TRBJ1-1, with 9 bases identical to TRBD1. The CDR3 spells CASSPRDRVNTEAFF. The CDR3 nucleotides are TGTGCCAGTAGTCCCAGGGACAGGGTCAACACTGAAGCTTTCTTT. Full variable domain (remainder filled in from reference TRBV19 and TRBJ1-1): DGGITQSPKYLFRKEGQNVTLSCEQNLNHDAMYWYRQDPGQGLRLIYYSQIVNDFQKGDIAEGYSVSREKKESFPLTVTSAQKNPTAFYLCASSPRDRVNTEAFFGQGTRLTVV.